This TCR beta chain emerged from a study of somatic mutations in cytotoxic T cells in rheumatoid arthritis. Study-level background: Patients had approximately 30 ml EDTA blood drawn right after diagnosis, before any treatment.

Germline CDR1 MNHNS, CDR2 SASEGT. The CDR3 has 8 residues. V was pared by 1 base and J by 15 bases, with 1 base between. Sequenced by immunoSEQ multiplex PCR; TCRdb stores in-frame clones only, minus some. The table shows 7,000 to 9,500 clones, with about four fifths occurring only once. Study-wide points: Significant differences in CD8+ T-cell clonality were not found between rheumatoid arthritis patients and healthy controls (age-matched). Nobody knew which antigens the expanded CD8+ clones targeted. In about an eighth of the 65 patients, the largest CD8+ clone exceeded 20% of CD8+ cells.

Note on this clone: Its antigen is undetermined.

Material for sequencing was CD8+ T cells sorted from blood. The chain recombines TRBV6-1 with TRBJ2-1; the D is unclear. The receptor's source is an adult with rheumatoid arthritis. The CDR3 spells CASSEVFF. The CDR3 region has the DNA TGTGCCAGCAGTGAAGTGTTCTTC.